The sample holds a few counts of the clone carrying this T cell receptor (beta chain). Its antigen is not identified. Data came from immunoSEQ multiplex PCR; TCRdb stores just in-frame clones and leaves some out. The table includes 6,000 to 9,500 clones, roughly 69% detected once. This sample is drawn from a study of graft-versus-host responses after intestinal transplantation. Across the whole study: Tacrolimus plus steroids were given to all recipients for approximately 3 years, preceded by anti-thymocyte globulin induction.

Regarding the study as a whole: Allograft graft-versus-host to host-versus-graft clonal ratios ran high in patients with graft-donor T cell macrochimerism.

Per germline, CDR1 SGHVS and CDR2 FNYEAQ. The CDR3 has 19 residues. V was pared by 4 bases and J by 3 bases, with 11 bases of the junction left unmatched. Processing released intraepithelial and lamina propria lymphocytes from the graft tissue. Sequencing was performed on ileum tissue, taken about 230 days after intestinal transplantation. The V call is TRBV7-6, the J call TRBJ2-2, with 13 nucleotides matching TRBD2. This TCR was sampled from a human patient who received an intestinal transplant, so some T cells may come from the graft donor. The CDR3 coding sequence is TGTGCCAGCAGCTCGGTGGCCACTAGCGGGGGGGCTCACACCGGGGAGCTGTTTTTT. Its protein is CASSSVATSGGAHTGELFF.